This passage covers 26 T cell receptor beta chains from one sample sequenced in a study of human T cells and chemical hapten exposure. Described time point: patch test 3, about 24 weeks after DPC sensitization. As for treatment: therapeutic diphenylcyclopropenone sensitization with weekly scalp DPC. From the RACE reads, TCRdb called clonotypes with MiXCR, one entry per CDR3 protein. Seen here are 45,000 to 60,000 distinct CDR3 sequences, under 15% observed once, and the top ten hold 2.4%. The source material was whole blood, sampled in connection with sensitization to the hapten diphenylcyclopropenone (DPC). The receptor source for this set is a man in his thirties or forties with alopecia areata. Some clones in this sample may be carry-over from other donors' samples.

The genes are TRBV20-1 and TRBJ1-1, with 9 bases identical to TRBD1. The CDR3 runs 16 residues. Looked up from germline, CDR1 is DFQATT and CDR2 is SNEGSKA (reference sequence). V trimming: 6 bases; J trimming: 1 base; junction bases outside the gene matches: 12. The CDR3 DNA sequence: TGCAGTGCGCGTTCACGGGACAGGGAGAAGAACACTGAAGCTTTCTTT. Translating gives CSARSRDREKNTEAFF.

The gene calls are TRBV4-1 and TRBJ1-6, with TRBD1 matching over 7 bases. Germline-derived CDR1 and CDR2 are MGHRA and YSYEKL. This CDR3 has 16 residues. The ends lost 0 bases at V and 7 bases at J; junction bases unmatched: 6. The CDR3 reads CASSQDPQGVNSPLHF. CDR3 nucleotides: TGCGCCAGCAGCCAAGATCCTCAGGGGGTGAATTCACCCCTCCACTTT.

This clonotype has more than one count but fewer than ten. The V call is TRBV7-9, the J call TRBJ2-7; 7 nucleotides agree with TRBD2. V lost 8 bases to trimming and J lost 6 bases; unmatched junction nucleotides: 13. Germline V gives CDR1 SEHNR, CDR2 FQNEAQ (reference sequence). CDR3 length: 14 residues. CDR3 amino acids: CASSRSSGVPEQYF. The DNA of the CDR3 is TGTGCCAGCTCCCGCAGCAGCGGGGTGCCCGAGCAGTACTTC.

This clonotype was recorded at least ten times. The J gene is TRBJ2-3, the V gene TRBV29-1; D is undetermined. Germline CDR1 reads SQVTM; CDR2 reads ANQGSEA. The CDR3 loop spans 13 amino acids. The V end lost 7 bases, the J end lost 2 bases, and 13 bases lay between the germline ends. Here the CDR3 DNA reads TGCAGCGCCAAAGGGCAGCACACAGATACGCAGTATTTT. Residues: CSAKGQHTDTQYF.

In this sample, this clonotype turned up a few times. The CDR3 coding sequence is TGCGCCAGCAGCTTGCAGGGCGCGAACACTGAAGCTTTCTTT. It specifies CASSLQGANTEAFF. The rearrangement joins TRBV5-1 to TRBJ1-1; D perhaps matches TRBD1 (5 bases). Germline lookup yields CDR1 SGHRS and CDR2 YFSETQ. Trimming shortened V by 1 base and J by 1 base, and 8 bases separated the two germline ends. This CDR3 spans 14 amino acids.

This clonotype was observed at least ten times. The chain is built from TRBV7-8 and TRBJ2-5; 7 bases line up with TRBD2. The CDR3 loop spans 15 amino acids. Germline V gene data show CDR1 as SGHVS and CDR2 as FQNEAQ. V lost 8 bases to trimming and J lost 0 bases; unmatched junction nucleotides: 9. The CDR3 reads CASGRALGYQETQYF. CDR3 nucleotide sequence: TGTGCCAGCGGGAGGGCCCTCGGGTACCAAGAGACCCAGTACTTC.

The rearrangement joins TRBV28 to TRBJ1-5, with D possibly TRBD1 on 6 matching bases. The ends were cut back, 6 bases at V and 2 bases at J, with 14 bases in the middle. Germline assignment: CDR1 MDHEN and CDR2 SYDVKM. The CDR3 contains 15 residues. Written as DNA, the CDR3 is TGTGCCAGCAGGCTCAGAACAGGGCGCAATCAGCCCCAGCATTTT. The encoded protein is CASRLRTGRNQPQHF.

In its sample, this clonotype was seen a few times. The genes are TRBV12-3 or TRBV12-4 and TRBJ2-7; tentatively, D is TRBD2 (7 bases). The V and J ends lost 3 bases and 4 bases respectively, with 13 bases between them. The CDR3 totals 14 residues. The CDR3 bases are TGTGCCAGCAGTTTCTCGGGGGGCAGGTACGAGCAGTACTTC. Amino acids: CASSFSGGRYEQYF.

This clonotype came up many times. The chain recombines TRBV2 with TRBJ1-1; D perhaps matches TRBD1 (5 bases). V shed 6 bases and J shed 0 bases, with 8 bases lying between them. The CDR3 sequence is 13 residues long. Looked up from germline, CDR1 is SNHLY and CDR2 is FYNNEI. Here the CDR3 reads CASRGLMNTEAFF. The CDR3 coding sequence is TGTGCCAGCAGGGGACTGATGAACACTGAAGCTTTCTTT.

This clonotype was counted ten times or more. This rearrangement joins TRBV7-9 to TRBJ2-7, with D unclear. Trimming took off 5 bases at V and 2 bases at J, with 10 bases between the two ends. This CDR3 contains 13 residues. Germline lookup yields CDR1 SEHNR and CDR2 FQNEAQ (reference sequence). Written as DNA, the CDR3 is TGTGCCAGCAGCACCCCCCGGGCCTACGAGCAGTACTTC. Translating it yields CASSTPRAYEQYF. Complete variable domain (other parts from reference TRBV7-9 and TRBJ2-7): DTGVSQNPRHKITKRGQNVTFRCDPISEHNRLYWYRQTLGQGPEFLTYFQNEAQLEKSRLLSDRFSAERPKGSFSTLEIQRTEQGDSAMYLCASSTPRAYEQYFGPGTRLTVT.

This clonotype has more than one count but fewer than ten. The chain is built from TRBV25-1 and TRBJ2-5, with 11 bases matching TRBD1. The CDR3 length is 15 residues. V gave up 6 bases and J gave up 0 bases; unmatched junction bases: 3. The germline V gene encodes CDR1 MGHDK and CDR2 SYGVNS. The CDR3 DNA reads as TGTGCCAGCAGAGGGGACAGGGGGTACCAAGAGACCCAGTACTTC. It specifies CASRGDRGYQETQYF.

The sample holds many counts of this clonotype. The rearrangement joins TRBV5-1 to TRBJ2-5, with 7 bases identical to TRBD2. The ends lost 4 bases at V and 3 bases at J; junction bases unmatched: 6. In germline, CDR1 is SGHRS, CDR2 YFSETQ. The CDR3 length is 14 residues. Here the CDR3 reads CASSPWGGEETQYF. The CDR3, as DNA: TGCGCCAGCAGCCCGTGGGGGGGAGAAGAGACCCAGTACTTC.

This clonotype was counted many times. The V and J genes are TRBV30 and TRBJ2-1, with D perhaps matching TRBD2 (7 bases). CDR1 is GTSNPN and CDR2 is SVGIG in the germline V gene (reference sequence). The CDR3 consists of 15 residues. V was clipped by 0 bases and J by 8 bases, with 17 bases between them. CDR3 bases: TGTGCCTGGAGTGTAATAGGTGGGGGGGCCGATGAGCAGTTCTTC. This sequence encodes CAWSVIGGGADEQFF.

The chain couples TRBV10-2 to TRBJ2-2, with TRBD2 as a possible D gene (6 bases). Germline V gene sequence: CDR1 WSHSY, CDR2 SAAADI. Trimming removed 7 bases at V and 6 bases at J, with 15 bases between. This CDR3 region has 14 residues. The CDR3 is CASIPTTGAGELFF. CDR3 coding DNA: TGCGCCAGCATTCCAACCACGGGGGCCGGGGAGCTGTTTTTT.

The chain links TRBV5-1 to TRBJ2-7, with 7 positions matching TRBD1. The length of the CDR3 is 13 residues. CDR1 is SGHRS and CDR2 is YFSETQ in the germline V gene. Trimming removed 10 bases from V and 3 bases from J; junction bases left unmatched: 10. This CDR3 reads CASSPGQSYEQYF. The DNA of the CDR3 is TGCGCCTCATCACCGGGACAGAGCTACGAGCAGTACTTC. The full variable domain, completed using reference TRBV5-1 and TRBJ2-7, is KAGVTQTPRYLIKTRGQQVTLSCSPISGHRSVSWYQQTPGQGLQFLFEYFSETQRNKGNFPGRFSGRQFSNSRSEMNVSTLELGDSALYLCASSPGQSYEQYFGPGTRLTVT.

This clonotype was counted ten times or more. The chain uses TRBV18 and TRBJ2-5; the D gene could be TRBD1 or TRBD2 (6 bases each). The CDR3 is 15 residues long. V lost 3 bases to trimming and J lost 2 bases, with 13 bases between them. Germline V CDR1 and CDR2: KGHSH, LQKENI. The chain's CDR3 is CASSPSGGGQETQYF. CDR3 DNA: TGTGCCAGCTCACCCTCCGGAGGGGGGCAAGAGACCCAGTACTTC.

The V call is TRBV7-9, the J call TRBJ1-5; the match to TRBD1 covers 7 bases. CDR1 is SEHNR and CDR2 is FQNEAQ in the germline V gene (reference sequence). The junction had 7 bases not matched to a gene; V was cut back by 5 bases and J by 6 bases. The CDR3 is 14 amino acids. The CDR3 DNA reads TGTGCCAGCAGCCCACAGGGGAGTGGTCAGCCCCAGCATTTT. Encoded protein: CASSPQGSGQPQHF.

This clonotype was counted between two and nine times. The chain recombines TRBV9 with TRBJ2-1; perhaps TRBD2 as D (5 bases). The CDR3 runs to 13 residues. Per the germline V gene, CDR1 is SGDLS and CDR2 is YYNGEE. Trimming shortened V by 2 bases and J by 8 bases, and 11 bases separated the two germline ends. Written as DNA, the CDR3 is TGTGCCAGCAGCGTGGACCCTAGCTATGAGCAGTTCTTC. Translated, it gives CASSVDPSYEQFF.

The rearrangement uses TRBV7-9 and TRBJ1-1; D perhaps matches TRBD1 (5 bases). Trimming took off 4 bases at V and 11 bases at J, with 23 bases between the two ends. The CDR3 covers 15 residues. Germline V gene data show CDR1 as SEHNR and CDR2 as FQNEAQ (reference sequence). The CDR3 reads CASSSQRLGENAAFF. The CDR3, as DNA: TGTGCCAGCAGCTCCCAGAGGCTGGGGGAGAACGCGGCTTTCTTT.

V usage is TRBV5-5 and J usage is TRBJ1-2; D is unresolved. Germline V gene lookup returns CDR1 SGHKS and CDR2 YYEKEE (reference sequence). Trimming removed 0 bases from V and 3 bases from J, with 9 bases in between. This CDR3 has 14 amino acids. For the CDR3, the DNA is TGTGCCAGCAGCTTGGGAGGCAGCTACTATGGCTACACCTTC. It codes for CASSLGGSYYGYTF. The complete variable domain, with remaining parts taken from reference TRBV5-5 and TRBJ1-2, reads DAGVTQSPTHLIKTRGQQVTLRCSPISGHKSVSWYQQVLGQGPQFIFQYYEKEERGRGNFPDRFSARQFPNYSSELNVNALLLGDSALYLCASSLGGSYYGYTFGSGTRLTVV.

This clonotype has a count of ten or more. The chain joins TRBV6-6 to TRBJ1-3; perhaps TRBD1 as D (5 bases). The CDR3 extends over 16 amino acids. The germline gives CDR1 MNHNY, CDR2 SVGAGI (reference sequence). V dropped 0 bases and J dropped 0 bases, with 9 bases sitting between them. The CDR3 region is CASSYSGETSGNTIYF. The CDR3 coding sequence is TGTGCCAGCAGTTACTCAGGGGAGACCTCTGGAAACACCATATATTTT.

This clonotype was found many times. The J gene is TRBJ2-3, the V gene TRBV9; possible D gene TRBD2, 6 bases. This CDR3 has 10 residues. In germline, CDR1 is SGDLS, CDR2 YYNGEE. Trimming removed 7 bases at V and 8 bases at J, with 8 bases between. This CDR3 is CASRRGTQYF. In DNA form, the CDR3 reads TGTGCCAGCCGGCGGGGTACGCAGTATTTT.

J is TRBJ2-1 and V is TRBV12-3 or TRBV12-4; D is unclear. The CDR3 spans 16 residues. Trimming removed 7 bases from V and 0 bases from J, with 16 bases in between. The CDR3 DNA sequence: TGTGCCAGCATTCTAAATAGGGAAAGCTCCTACAATGAGCAGTTCTTC. It is translated as CASILNRESSYNEQFF.

The chain joins TRBV18 to TRBJ2-5, with D maybe TRBD2 (6 bases). Trimming cost V 5 bases and J 1 base, with 11 bases left between them. Germline values: CDR1 KGHSH, CDR2 LQKENI. CDR3 length: 14 residues. DNA of the CDR3: TGTGCCAGCTCAGACGGGAGCTTCCAAGAGACCCAGTACTTC. It yields the protein CASSDGSFQETQYF.

At least ten counts were recorded for this clonotype. CDR3 sequence (DNA): TGCGCCAGCAGCCCGGGGGTGGGGCCGCAAGAGACCCAGTACTTC. This translates into CASSPGVGPQETQYF. This rearrangement joins TRBV5-1 to TRBJ2-5; possibly TRBD2 for D (6 bases). CDR1 SGHRS and CDR2 YFSETQ come from the germline V gene. The CDR3 is 15 amino acids. The germline V and J ends were trimmed by 4 bases and 2 bases, with 15 bases remaining between them.

Only a few counts were recorded for this clonotype. The junction does not match germline at one end; this may be a read error. In nucleotides, the CDR3 is TGTGTCAGCACCTATTACGCCACTGAAGCTTTCTTT. Protein: CVSTYYATEAFF. V usage is TRBV6-6 and J usage is TRBJ1-1; D is unclear. Germline CDR1 reads MNHNY; CDR2 reads SVGAGI (reference sequence). This CDR3 has 12 residues.